Described below is a single T cell receptor beta chain sequence and its context. What it recognizes is unknown. V lost 0 bases, J lost 4 bases, and 12 bases lay in between. The CDR3 contains 16 residues. Looked up from germline, CDR1 is LGHNA and CDR2 is YSLEER. This sample was included in a study of cytomegalovirus exposure and HLA in healthy donors. Study findings and constraints: Later analysis placed DRB1 highest and HLA-C lowest in TCR association rates, which differed by HLA locus. In an earlier analysis, productive rearrangement rates for most beta V segments clustered near 87% or 30%.

Primers included in the PCR were 60 Vbeta and 13 Jbeta primers. Sequencing was performed with immunoSEQ multiplex PCR; in TCRdb, only in-frame clones are kept and a portion is missing. The sample includes 95,000 to 100,000 clones, roughly three quarters of them seen just once. The specimen was PBMCs. The origin of this receptor is a man aged 40-49 years in good health and CMV-seronegative. This chain links TRBV4-3 with TRBJ2-2; tentative D call: TRBD1 (7 bases). The CDR3 DNA sequence: TGCGCCAGCAGCCAAGAGCGTCAGGGGGGCACCGGGGAGCTGTTTTTT. Its translation: CASSQERQGGTGELFF.